These 22 T cell receptor beta chains were all obtained from the same sample, sequenced in a study of blood T cell repertoires in COVID-19. Produced via immunoSEQ multiplex PCR; TCRdb's table is partial and in-frame only. The sample contains roughly 130,000 clones, about nine tenths of which appear only once. The sequenced sample was peripheral blood. The receptor source for this set is a middle-aged man with acute or convalescent COVID-19.

The chain is built from TRBV3-1 (or the pseudogene TRBV3-2) and TRBJ2-6, with D hard to call. This CDR3 is 15 amino acids long. The V end lost 2 bases, the J end lost 4 bases, and 9 bases lay between the germline ends. Germline loops: CDR1 LGHDT, CDR2 YNNKEL (reference sequence). This chain's CDR3 is CASSQNPSGANVLTF. The CDR3 DNA reads as TGTGCCAGCAGCCAAAATCCTTCGGGGGCCAACGTCCTGACTTTC.

This clone was counted once. This rearrangement joins TRBV24-1 to TRBJ1-5; D is possibly TRBD1 (5 bases). Germline lookup yields CDR1 KGHDR and CDR2 SFDVKD. V was trimmed by 6 bases and J by 1 base, leaving 6 bases between them. This CDR3 is built from 13 residues. In DNA, the CDR3 is TGTGCCACCAGTCAGGGAAGCAATCAGCCCCAGCATTTT. This gives the protein CATSQGSNQPQHF.

The chain carries TRBV5-3 and TRBJ1-4; D unresolved. TRBV5-3 is placed among ORFs of uncertain function. This CDR3 is 11 amino acids long. The V and J ends lost 1 base and 10 bases respectively, with 5 bases between them. CDR3 nucleotide sequence: TGTGCCAGAAGCTTGAAGAGAAAACTGTTTTTT. Protein sequence: CARSLKRKLFF.

The V gene is TRBV30, the J gene TRBJ1-2, with D perhaps matching TRBD1 (5 bases). The CDR3 is 14 amino acids. CDR1 and CDR2 (germline): GTSNPN, SVGIG (reference sequence). The V end lost 1 base, the J end lost 5 bases, and 14 bases lay between the germline ends. The CDR3 sequence is CAWSEGLKQYGYTF. The DNA of the CDR3 is TGTGCCTGGAGTGAGGGACTGAAACAGTATGGCTACACCTTC.

The chain combines TRBV5-1 with TRBJ1-2; D may be TRBD1 (6 bases). The germline V and J ends were trimmed by 3 bases and 7 bases, with 13 bases remaining between them. CDR1 is SGHRS, CDR2 YFSETQ, per germline. The CDR3 spans 13 residues. CDR3 protein: CASSSDRVLGYTF. In DNA, the CDR3 is TGCGCCAGCAGCTCGGACAGAGTTCTTGGCTACACCTTC.

The chain combines TRBV30 with TRBJ1-1, with a weak D call TRBD1 (6 bases). CDR3 length: 13 amino acids. V was pared by 3 bases and J by 4 bases, with 12 bases between. Germline V gives CDR1 GTSNPN, CDR2 SVGIG (reference sequence). The CDR3 DNA reads as TGTGCCTGGAGGCCCAGGGGCGGCACTGAAGCTTTCTTT. Translated: CAWRPRGGTEAFF.

The gene calls are TRBV3-1 (or the pseudogene TRBV3-2) and TRBJ1-6; tentatively, D is TRBD1 (6 bases). The V end lost 4 bases, the J end lost 9 bases, and 22 bases lay between the germline ends. Germline V gives CDR1 LGHDT, CDR2 YNNKEL (reference sequence). The CDR3 extends over 17 amino acids. The CDR3 DNA reads as TGTGCCAGCAGCCGAGCACCCGGGACACCTTCCCTTTCACCCCTCCACTTT. This translates into CASSRAPGTPSLSPLHF.

The chain recombines TRBV27 with TRBJ2-1; 12 nucleotides align to TRBD1. The CDR3 contains 17 residues. The trim removed 0 bases at V and 8 bases at J, leaving 8 bases unmatched. The germline V gene has CDR1 MNHEY and CDR2 SMNVEV (reference sequence). The CDR3 coding sequence is TGTGCCAGCAGTTTATCGCCGGGACAGGGGGCGCTCGATGAGCAGTTCTTC. Its protein product is CASSLSPGQGALDEQFF.

The chain carries TRBV9 and TRBJ2-5, with TRBD2 matching over 7 bases. V lost 2 bases to trimming and J lost 5 bases; unmatched junction nucleotides: 9. The CDR3 covers 15 residues. CDR1 SGDLS and CDR2 YYNGEE come from the germline V gene. The CDR3 DNA sequence: TGTGCCAGCAGCGTCATCGGGGGGTCTGCGGAGACCCAGTACTTC. It yields the protein CASSVIGGSAETQYF.

The CDR3 loop reads CASSLGGDRSYNEQFF. Here the CDR3 DNA reads TGTGCCAGCAGCTTAGGGGGGGACCGCTCCTACAATGAGCAGTTCTTC. The chain joins TRBV5-6 to TRBJ2-1; D might be TRBD2 (7 bases). Per the germline V gene, CDR1 is SGHDT and CDR2 is YYEEEE. This CDR3 has 16 amino acids. V was clipped by 2 bases and J by 0 bases, with 12 bases between them.

CDR3 sequence (DNA): TGTGCCAGCAGCTCGGGACAGTTACGGATTAGCAATCAGCCCCAGCATTTT. Translating gives CASSSGQLRISNQPQHF. This chain uses TRBV5-6 with TRBJ1-5; TRBD1 agrees at 7 bases. CDR1 is SGHDT and CDR2 is YYEEEE in the germline V gene. The CDR3 runs 17 residues. After removal of 3 bases from V and 0 bases from J, the junction contained 9 bases not matched to a gene. Filled out from reference TRBV5-6 and TRBJ1-5, the complete variable domain reads DAGVTQSPTHLIKTRGQQVTLRCSPKSGHDTVSWYQQALGQGPQFIFQYYEEEERQRGNFPDRFSGHQFPNYSSELNVNALLLGDSALYLCASSSGQLRISNQPQHFGDGTRLSIL.

This chain joins TRBV10-1 and TRBJ2-1, with D perhaps matching TRBD2 (6 bases). V shed 1 base and J shed 7 bases, with 17 bases lying between them. The CDR3 extends over 16 amino acids. Germline V gene sequence: CDR1 WNHNN, CDR2 SYGVQD (reference sequence). The CDR3 DNA follows: TGCGCCAGCAGTGAGTATGGGGGGTTACTAGAGAATGAGCAGTTCTTC. It encodes CASSEYGGLLENEQFF.

The chain combines TRBV5-5 with TRBJ2-1; 10 nucleotides align to TRBD2. CDR1 and CDR2 from the germline V gene are SGHKS and YYEKEE (reference sequence). The CDR3 loop spans 16 amino acids. After removal of 3 bases from V and 6 bases from J, the junction contained 9 bases not matched to a gene. CDR3 DNA sequence: TGTGCCAGCAGCTCCCTACGGGCTAGCGGGAGCAATGAGCAGTTCTTC. Residues: CASSSLRASGSNEQFF.

The CDR3 loop reads CASSTGTGLNSPLHF. The CDR3 DNA sequence: TGCGCCAGCAGCACAGGGACAGGGCTGAATTCACCCCTCCACTTT. The chain has TRBV5-1 and TRBJ1-6; 9 bases match TRBD1. The CDR3 is 15 residues long. V dropped 4 bases and J dropped 7; count of bases not matched to a gene: 6. Germline CDR1 and CDR2: SGHRS and YFSETQ.

This chain joins TRBV5-6 and TRBJ1-5, with D possibly matching TRBD1 (5 bases). V was shortened by 5 bases and J by 0 bases, with 9 bases between the two germline ends. Germline CDR1 reads SGHDT; CDR2 reads YYEEEE. This CDR3 region has 14 residues. The CDR3 region has the DNA TGTGCCAGCAGACGGACAAGTAGCAATCAGCCCCAGCATTTT. As protein: CASRRTSSNQPQHF.

The CDR3 sequence is CASSKTPTGSQETQYF. The CDR3 coding sequence is TGTGCCAGCAGCAAAACACCGACAGGGTCCCAAGAGACCCAGTACTTC. The chain carries TRBV21-1 and TRBJ2-5; the listed D gene, TRBD1, was not tested against the DNA. TRBV21-1 is a pseudogene. This CDR3 is built from 16 residues.

The chain employs TRBV3-1 (or the pseudogene TRBV3-2) and TRBJ1-5; D not resolved. Germline CDR1 is LGHDT and CDR2 is YNNKEL (reference sequence). Trimming cost V 3 bases and J 2 bases, with 8 bases left between them. This CDR3 spans 14 amino acids. The CDR3, as DNA: TGTGCCAGCAGCCAGCGTGGGCGCAATCAGCCCCAGCATTTT. Translating it yields CASSQRGRNQPQHF.

This sequence joins TRBV9 and TRBJ1-3; D is perhaps TRBD1 (6 bases). This CDR3 contains 14 residues. Germline CDR1 SGDLS, CDR2 YYNGEE. V lost 3 bases and J lost 2, with 9 bases in between. The CDR3 sequence is CASSGNRAGNTIYF. CDR3 sequence (DNA): TGTGCCAGCAGCGGGAACAGGGCTGGAAACACCATATATTTT.

The chain carries TRBV10-3 and TRBJ1-3, with D uncertain. Germline CDR1 is ENHRY and CDR2 is SYGVKD. The CDR3 consists of 13 residues. The V end was cut by 7 bases, the J end by 6 bases, with 13 bases between. In DNA form, the CDR3 reads TGTGCCATCATGCGGGGTTCGGCAAACACCATATATTTT. This translates into CAIMRGSANTIYF.

V gene TRBV3-1 (or the pseudogene TRBV3-2) combines with J gene TRBJ2-7; D is ambiguous. The CDR3 runs to 15 residues. The V gene lost 0 bases and the J gene lost 1 base, with 10 bases spanning the gap. Per the germline V gene, CDR1 is LGHDT and CDR2 is YNNKEL (reference sequence). The CDR3 bases are TGTGCCAGCAGCCAAGATCCTACGCATTCCTACGAGCAGTACTTC. It is translated as CASSQDPTHSYEQYF.

V is TRBV3-1 (or the pseudogene TRBV3-2) and J is TRBJ1-2, with 8 bases lining up with TRBD1. The CDR3 has 13 residues. Losses at the gene ends were 4 bases for V and 6 bases for J; bases not matched to a gene: 4. Germline loops: CDR1 LGHDT, CDR2 YNNKEL (reference sequence). CDR3 loop: CASSLRGQDGYTF. The CDR3 DNA is TGTGCCAGCAGCCTCAGGGGGCAGGATGGCTACACCTTC.

The chain recombines TRBV7-3 with TRBJ1-2; 10 bases agree with TRBD1. This CDR3 comprises 12 residues. CDR1 SGHTA and CDR2 FQGTGA come from the germline V gene. After removal of 5 bases from V and 8 bases from J, the junction contained 2 bases not matched to a gene. CDR3 nucleotides: TGTGCCAGCAGCCGGGACAGGGGAGGCTACACCTTC. It yields the protein CASSRDRGGYTF.